A selection of T cell receptor beta chains follows, all from one sample in a study of shared clonotypes between healthy human individuals. The assay was immunoSEQ multiplex PCR, and TCRdb's table has in-frame clones only and misses some. The data contain around 620,000 clones, around 95% of them singletons. The sequencing sample was made of naive CD8+ T cells sorted from blood. The origin of the receptors is a woman aged 25 to 45 in good health. The CDR3 runs from the conserved cysteine through the conserved F or W. D genes are given only for firm matches. Clone size, where shown, is once, few, many, or a class for clones that have expanded.

V: TRBV5-1; D: TRBD2; size: -; J: TRBJ2-7; DNA: TGCGCCAGCAGCACGGAACTAGCGGGAGAATACGAGCAGTACTTC; CDR3: CASSTELAGEYEQYF
V: TRBV11-2; D: TRBD1; size: -; J: TRBJ1-5; DNA: TGTGCCAGCAGCTCGGACAGGCGAAGGGACCAGCCCCAGCATTTT; CDR3: CASSSDRRRDQPQHF
V: TRBV19; D: -; size: -; J: TRBJ2-6; DNA: TGTGCCAGTAGTTGGGACTCTGGGGCCAACGTCCTGACTTTC; CDR3: CASSWDSGANVLTF
V: TRBV19; D: TRBD2; size: -; J: TRBJ2-3; DNA: TGTGCCAGTAGTGCGGGAGCGCTATATACGCAGTATTTT; CDR3: CASSAGALYTQYF
V: TRBV11-3; D: -; size: once; J: TRBJ2-7; DNA: TGTGCCAGCAGCTTAGCCCAGGGTTACGAGCAGTACTTC; CDR3: CASSLAQGYEQYF
V: TRBV27; D: -; size: -; J: TRBJ2-1; DNA: TGTGCCAGCAGTGGCATGGCGGATGAGCAGTTCTTC; CDR3: CASSGMADEQFF
V: TRBV28; D: TRBD1; size: -; J: TRBJ2-1; DNA: TGTGCCAGCGACATCGGGACAGGGCCTTCCAATGAGCAGTTCTTC; CDR3: CASDIGTGPSNEQFF
V: TRBV28; D: TRBD1; size: -; J: TRBJ2-7; DNA: TGTGCCAGCAGCGGACAGGGGCCGTACGAGCAGTACTTC; CDR3: CASSGQGPYEQYF
V: TRBV28; D: TRBD2; size: -; J: TRBJ2-5; DNA: TGTGCCAGCAGTCACTCGGGACTAGCGGTGGAAGAGACCCAGTACTTC; CDR3: CASSHSGLAVEETQYF
V: TRBV28; D: TRBD1; size: -; J: TRBJ2-7; DNA: TGTGCCAGCAGTTTGACAGGGGGCGACTACGAGCAGTACTTC; CDR3: CASSLTGGDYEQYF
V: TRBV10-3; D: -; size: -; J: TRBJ2-7; DNA: TGTGCCATCAGTGAATCCAGTTCCCCCGGGGAGCAGTACTTC; CDR3: CAISESSSPGEQYF
V: TRBV5-4; D: -; size: once; J: TRBJ2-1; DNA: TGTGCCAGCAGCTTGGGGGAAAACAATGAGCAGTTCTTC; CDR3: CASSLGENNEQFF
V: TRBV23-1; D: -; size: -; J: TRBJ1-2; DNA: TGCGCCAGCAGTCTATCCGCCGGGGGCGCATATGGCTACACCTTC; CDR3: CASSLSAGGAYGYTF
V: TRBV5-1; D: TRBD1; size: -; J: TRBJ2-5; DNA: TGCGCCAGCAGCTCGTCCTTTGTGGGCAGGGGGCTTCAAGAGACCCAGTACTTC; CDR3: CASSSSFVGRGLQETQYF
V: TRBV7-8; D: TRBD2; size: -; J: TRBJ2-5; DNA: TGTGCCAGCAGCCTAGAGCGGGGGACTAGCGGGAGGGCCCTCGAGACCCAGTACTTC; CDR3: CASSLERGTSGRALETQYF
V: TRBV28; D: -; size: -; J: TRBJ1-5; DNA: TGTGCCAGCAGCTTCAGGGTATACAATCAGCCCCAGCATTTT; CDR3: CASSFRVYNQPQHF
V: TRBV18; D: -; size: -; J: TRBJ2-6; DNA: TGTGCCAGCTCACCAGAAGATTGGGGGCCTGGGGCCAACGTCCTGACTTTC; CDR3: CASSPEDWGPGANVLTF
V: TRBV4-2; D: -; size: -; J: TRBJ2-7; DNA: TGTGCCAGCAGCCAAGTCCTGGCCTACGAGCAGTACTTC; CDR3: CASSQVLAYEQYF
V: TRBV27; D: TRBD1; size: -; J: TRBJ2-7; DNA: TGTGCCAGCAGTCTTAACCCCCGGGACAGGGGATGGTTC; CDR3: CASSLNPRDRGWF
V: TRBV2; D: -; size: -; J: TRBJ1-1; DNA: TGTGCCAGCAGTGAAAAGGTGAACCTCTTT; CDR3: CASSEKVNLF
V: TRBV7-9; D: -; size: -; J: TRBJ2-7; DNA: TGTGCCAGCAGCCTGGAATACGAGCAGTACTTC; CDR3: CASSLEYEQYF
V: TRBV28; D: -; size: -; J: TRBJ2-7; DNA: TGTGCCAGCAGTTCGGGGATGTACGAGCAGTACTTC; CDR3: CASSSGMYEQYF
V: TRBV30; D: -; size: few; J: TRBJ1-1; DNA: TGTGCCTGGTCAGATGGCACTGAAGCTTTCTTT; CDR3: CAWSDGTEAFF
V: TRBV28; D: TRBD2; size: -; J: TRBJ2-1; DNA: TGTGCCAGCAGTTTCCTAGCGGGATATGAGCAGTTCTTC; CDR3: CASSFLAGYEQFF
V: TRBV6-5; D: TRBD1; size: -; J: TRBJ1-1; DNA: TGTGCCAGCAGTTACCGGGACAGCCTGAACACTGAAGCTTTCTTT; CDR3: CASSYRDSLNTEAFF
V: TRBV9; D: TRBD1; size: -; J: TRBJ2-2; DNA: TGTGCCAGCAGCTCGACAGGGACCGGGGAGCTGTTTTTT; CDR3: CASSSTGTGELFF
V: TRBV19; D: TRBD2; size: -; J: TRBJ2-7; DNA: TGTGCCAGTAGTATAGATCCCGGCGGGAGCTTATACGAGCAGTACTTC; CDR3: CASSIDPGGSLYEQYF
V: TRBV7-2; D: -; size: -; J: TRBJ2-1; DNA: TGTGCCAGCAGCTGGGACCAAAGCTCCTACAATGAGCAGTTCTTC; CDR3: CASSWDQSSYNEQFF
V: TRBV2; D: -; size: -; J: TRBJ2-7; DNA: TGTGCCAACGAATTAAAGGGTACGGGGTACTTC; CDR3: CANELKGTGYF
V: TRBV28; D: -; size: -; J: TRBJ2-4; DNA: TGTGCCAGCAGTCTCGGGAGTAGGTACATTCAGTACTTC; CDR3: CASSLGSRYIQYF
V: TRBV19; D: TRBD2; size: once; J: TRBJ2-7; DNA: TGTGCCAGTAGACCGCTGGCGGGAGGGGTGGAGAACGAGCAGTACTTC; CDR3: CASRPLAGGVENEQYF
V: TRBV6-5; D: TRBD1; size: -; J: TRBJ2-7; DNA: TGTGCCAGCTCGATCACAGGGGGCTTCTACGAGCAGTACTTC; CDR3: CASSITGGFYEQYF
V: TRBV27; D: TRBD2; size: -; J: TRBJ2-1; DNA: TGTGCCAGCAGTTTAGGGACTAGCGGGAGAAGAAATGAGCAGTTCTTC; CDR3: CASSLGTSGRRNEQFF
V: TRBV5-8; D: -; size: -; J: TRBJ2-7; DNA: TGTGCCAGCAGCCAAGTTACCGGACTAAAGGCCTACGAGCAGTACTTC; CDR3: CASSQVTGLKAYEQYF
V: TRBV27; D: TRBD2; size: -; J: TRBJ2-7; DNA: TGTGCCAGCAGTTTAGTCTTAGCGGGAGGGCCTGACGAGCAGTACTTC; CDR3: CASSLVLAGGPDEQYF
V: TRBV11-2; D: -; size: -; J: TRBJ1-1; DNA: TGTGCCAGCAGTATAAGGGGGGGCACTGAAGCTTTCTTT; CDR3: CASSIRGGTEAFF
V: TRBV25-1; D: TRBD2; size: -; J: TRBJ2-7; DNA: TGTGCCAGCAGTGCCCTAGCGGATAGCTCCTACGAGCAGTACTTC; CDR3: CASSALADSSYEQYF
V: TRBV5-1; D: -; size: -; J: TRBJ2-7; DNA: TGCGCCAGCAGCTTGGGACACTCCTACGAGCAGTACTTC; CDR3: CASSLGHSYEQYF
V: TRBV11-2; D: -; size: -; J: TRBJ1-2; DNA: TGTGCCAGCAGCTTTGGCCGGGACTATGGCTACACCTTC; CDR3: CASSFGRDYGYTF
V: TRBV11-2; D: -; size: -; J: TRBJ2-7; DNA: TGTGCCAGCAGCTTCGACTATACCTACGAGCAGTACTTC; CDR3: CASSFDYTYEQYF
V: TRBV7-6; D: TRBD2; size: -; J: TRBJ2-1; DNA: TGTGCCAGCAGCTCCCGGACTAGCCCGGGGGAGCAGTTCTTC; CDR3: CASSSRTSPGEQFF
V: TRBV18; D: -; size: few; J: TRBJ2-7; DNA: TGTGCCAGCTCACCGTTCGTCCGGGACGAGATCTACGAGCAGTACTTC; CDR3: CASSPFVRDEIYEQYF
V: TRBV28; D: -; size: -; J: TRBJ2-1; DNA: TGTGCCAGCAGTTTGGGTCGGATCAATGAGCAGTTCTTC; CDR3: CASSLGRINEQFF
V: TRBV27; D: -; size: -; J: TRBJ2-7; DNA: TGTGCCAGCAGTGCCGGCTACGAGCAGTACTTC; CDR3: CASSAGYEQYF
V: TRBV5-5; D: -; size: -; J: TRBJ2-7; DNA: TGTGCCAGCAGTATGGACGGTCAGAACGTCTACGAGCAGTACTTC; CDR3: CASSMDGQNVYEQYF
V: TRBV7-9; D: TRBD1; size: -; J: TRBJ1-1; DNA: TGTGCCAGCAGCGCGACAGGGGCTTACACTGAAGCTTTCTTT; CDR3: CASSATGAYTEAFF
V: TRBV10-3; D: -; size: once; J: TRBJ2-7; DNA: TGTGCCATCAGACCCCGGGACACCTACGAGCAGTACTTC; CDR3: CAIRPRDTYEQYF
V: TRBV7-9; D: TRBD2; size: once; J: TRBJ2-5; DNA: TGTGCCAGCAGCTTAGTAAGCGGGGAAGAGACCCAGTACTTC; CDR3: CASSLVSGEETQYF
V: TRBV27; D: TRBD2; size: -; J: TRBJ2-1; DNA: TGTGCCAGCAGCAGACTAGCGGGAGGGCTAAGGAATGAGCAGTTCTTC; CDR3: CASSRLAGGLRNEQFF
V: TRBV5-1; D: -; size: -; J: TRBJ1-4; DNA: TGCGCCAGCAGCCCGAGAGGGGATGAAAAACTGTTTTTT; CDR3: CASSPRGDEKLFF
V: TRBV27; D: -; size: few; J: TRBJ1-1; DNA: TGTGCCAGCAGCGAACAGGACGACACTGAAGCTTTCTTT; CDR3: CASSEQDDTEAFF
V: TRBV7-6; D: -; size: -; J: TRBJ2-1; DNA: TGTGCCAGCGGGACCGGGACGATCGGAACCGGGGATGAGCAGTTCTTC; CDR3: CASGTGTIGTGDEQFF